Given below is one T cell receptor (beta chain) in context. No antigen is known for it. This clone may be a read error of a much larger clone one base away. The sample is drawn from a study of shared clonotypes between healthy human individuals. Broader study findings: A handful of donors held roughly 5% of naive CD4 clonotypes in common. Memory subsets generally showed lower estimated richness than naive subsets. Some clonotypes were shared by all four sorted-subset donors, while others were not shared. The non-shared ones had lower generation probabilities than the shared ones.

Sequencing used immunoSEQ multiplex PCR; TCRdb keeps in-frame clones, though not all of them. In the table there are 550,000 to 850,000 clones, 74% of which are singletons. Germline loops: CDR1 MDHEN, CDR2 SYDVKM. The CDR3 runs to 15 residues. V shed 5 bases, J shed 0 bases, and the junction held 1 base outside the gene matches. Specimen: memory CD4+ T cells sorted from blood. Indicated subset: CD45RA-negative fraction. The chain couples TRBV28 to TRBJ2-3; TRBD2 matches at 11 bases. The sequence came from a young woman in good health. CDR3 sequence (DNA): TGTGCCAGCAGTGGGACTAGCGGAAGCACAGATACGCAGTATTTT. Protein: CASSGTSGSTDTQYF.